This T cell receptor beta chain is drawn from a study of shared clonotypes between healthy human individuals. Study-wide points: A few donors had about 5% of their naive CD4 clonotypes in common.

Germline V gene data show CDR1 as SGHTA and CDR2 as FQGNSA. The CDR3 runs to 16 residues. V was cut by 5 bases and J by 0 bases, with 13 bases left in between. The naive CD8 population came from CD45RO-negative cells selected for CCR7, without terminally differentiated effector memory CD45RA+ cells. Every donor, a Caucasian adult, lived in Nashville, Tennessee. Generated by immunoSEQ multiplex PCR, the TCRdb table keeps only in-frame clones and is missing some. The sample has about 2.1 million clones, 80% to 95% seen once; the top ten hold about 1.7%. As to this clone: Antigen specificity is unknown.

The receptor was derived from a man aged 18-30 years in good health. Some clones in this sample may be carry-over from other donors' samples. Sequencing was performed on naive CD8+ T cells from PBMCs. The chain employs TRBV7-2 and TRBJ2-2; D unresolved. CDR3 region: CASSRRKGPNTGELFF. CDR3 DNA sequence: TGTGCCAGCAGCCGTCGTAAAGGGCCGAACACCGGGGAGCTGTTTTTT.